This entry concerns a single T cell receptor beta chain. The data originate from a study of control samples from healthy donors and cancer patients. TCRdb's table, derived via immunoSEQ multiplex PCR, lists solely in-frame clones and lacks some. This table holds 170,000 or so clones, approximately 95% found once. The CDR3 sequence is 16 residues long. The ends lost 6 bases at V and 4 bases at J; junction bases unmatched: 14. Germline assignment: CDR1 SEHNR and CDR2 FQNEAQ (reference sequence). The chain links TRBV7-9 to TRBJ2-7, with TRBD2 matching 8 bases. Input material: blood. This TCR was sampled from a man aged 18 to 29 in good health. The CDR3 loop is CASSSSGGPNLYEQYF. CDR3 nucleotide sequence: TGTGCCAGCAGTTCGTCGGGGGGGCCCAACCTGTACGAGCAGTACTTC.